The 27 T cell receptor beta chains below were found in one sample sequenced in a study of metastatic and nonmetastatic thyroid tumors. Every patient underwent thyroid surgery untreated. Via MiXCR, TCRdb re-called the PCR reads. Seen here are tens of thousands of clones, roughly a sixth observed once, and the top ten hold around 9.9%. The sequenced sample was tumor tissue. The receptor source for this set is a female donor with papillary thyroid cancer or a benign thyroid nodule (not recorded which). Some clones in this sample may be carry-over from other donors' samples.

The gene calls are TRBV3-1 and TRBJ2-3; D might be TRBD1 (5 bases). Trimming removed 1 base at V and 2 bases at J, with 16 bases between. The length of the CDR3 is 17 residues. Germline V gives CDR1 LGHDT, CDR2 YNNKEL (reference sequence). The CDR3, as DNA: TGTGCCAGCAGCCAAGGGGGCTGGGCTCGGTTCACAGATACGCAGTATTTT. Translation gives CASSQGGWARFTDTQYF.

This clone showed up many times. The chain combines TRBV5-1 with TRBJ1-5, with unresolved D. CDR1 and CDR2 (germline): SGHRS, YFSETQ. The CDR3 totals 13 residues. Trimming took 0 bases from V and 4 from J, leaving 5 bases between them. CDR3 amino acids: CASSLAGNQPQHF. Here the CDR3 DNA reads TGCGCCAGCAGCTTGGCCGGGAATCAGCCCCAGCATTTT.

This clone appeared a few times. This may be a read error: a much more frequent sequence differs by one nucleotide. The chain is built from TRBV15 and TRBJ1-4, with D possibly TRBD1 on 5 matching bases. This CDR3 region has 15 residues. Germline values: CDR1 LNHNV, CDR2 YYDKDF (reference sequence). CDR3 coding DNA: TGTACCACCAGCAGAGGTCAAGGGGAGTGGGAAAAACTGTTTTTT. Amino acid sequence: CTTSRGQGEWEKLFF.

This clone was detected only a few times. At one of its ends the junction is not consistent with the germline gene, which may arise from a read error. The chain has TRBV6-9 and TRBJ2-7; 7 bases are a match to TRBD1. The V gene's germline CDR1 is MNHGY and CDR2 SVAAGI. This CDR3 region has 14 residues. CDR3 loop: CSSRSGTVMYEQYF. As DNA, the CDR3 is TGTTCCAGCAGGTCCGGGACAGTGATGTACGAGCAGTACTTC.

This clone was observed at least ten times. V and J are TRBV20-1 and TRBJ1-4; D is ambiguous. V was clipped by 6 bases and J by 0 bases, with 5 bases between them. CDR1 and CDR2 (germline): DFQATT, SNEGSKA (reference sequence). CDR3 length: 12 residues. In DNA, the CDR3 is TGCAGTGCCGGAACAACTAATGAAAAACTGTTTTTT. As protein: CSAGTTNEKLFF.

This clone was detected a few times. The CDR3 here is CASMDRGAGANVLTF. The DNA for the CDR3 is TGTGCCAGCATGGACAGGGGGGCTGGGGCCAACGTCCTGACTTTC. The V call is TRBV27, the J call TRBJ2-6; TRBD1 matches 10 bases. CDR1 and CDR2 (germline): MNHEY, SMNVEV (reference sequence). J gave up 2 bases and V 7 bases, and 2 bases lay outside the gene matches. The CDR3 totals 15 residues.

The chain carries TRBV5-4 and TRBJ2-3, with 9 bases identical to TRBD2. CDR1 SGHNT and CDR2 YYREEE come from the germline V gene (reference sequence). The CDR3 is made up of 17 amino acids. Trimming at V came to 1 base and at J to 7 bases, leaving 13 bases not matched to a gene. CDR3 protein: CASSLYVVAGAGNTQYF. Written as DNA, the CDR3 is TGTGCCAGCAGCTTGTATGTGGTAGCGGGAGCCGGGAATACGCAGTATTTT.

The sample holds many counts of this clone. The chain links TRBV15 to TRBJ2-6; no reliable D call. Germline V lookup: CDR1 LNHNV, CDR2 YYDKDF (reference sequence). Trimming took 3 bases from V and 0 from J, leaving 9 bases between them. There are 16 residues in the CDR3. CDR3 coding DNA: TGTGCCACCAGCAGTGGAAGGAGCTCTGGGGCCAACGTCCTGACTTTC. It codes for CATSSGRSSGANVLTF.

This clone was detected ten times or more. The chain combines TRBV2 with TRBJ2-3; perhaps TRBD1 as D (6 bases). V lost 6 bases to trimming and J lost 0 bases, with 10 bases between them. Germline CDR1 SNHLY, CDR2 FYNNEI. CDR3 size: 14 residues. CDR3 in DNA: TGTGCCAGCAGGGTGGGGGCCAGCACAGATACGCAGTATTTT. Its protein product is CASRVGASTDTQYF.

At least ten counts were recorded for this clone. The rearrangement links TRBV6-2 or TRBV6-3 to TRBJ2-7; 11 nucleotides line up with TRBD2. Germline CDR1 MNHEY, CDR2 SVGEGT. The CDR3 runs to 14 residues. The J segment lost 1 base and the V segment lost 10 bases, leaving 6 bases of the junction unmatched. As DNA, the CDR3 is TGTGCCACTCTTAGCGGGAGGGTTTCCTACGAGCAGTACTTC. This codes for CATLSGRVSYEQYF.

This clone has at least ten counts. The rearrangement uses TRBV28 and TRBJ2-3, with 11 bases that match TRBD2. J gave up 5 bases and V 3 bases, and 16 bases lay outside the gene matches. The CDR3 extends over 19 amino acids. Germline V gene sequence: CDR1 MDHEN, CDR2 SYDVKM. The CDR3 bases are TGTGCCAGCAGTTTGGGTGCGAAATCAGGGACTAGCGGTCAAGATACGCAGTATTTT. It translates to CASSLGAKSGTSGQDTQYF. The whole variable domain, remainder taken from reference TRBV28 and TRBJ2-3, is DVKVTQSSRYLVKRTGEKVFLECVQDMDHENMFWYRQDPGLGLRLIYFSYDVKMKEKGDIPEGYSVSREKKERFSLILESASTNQTSMYLCASSLGAKSGTSGQDTQYFGPGTRLTVL.

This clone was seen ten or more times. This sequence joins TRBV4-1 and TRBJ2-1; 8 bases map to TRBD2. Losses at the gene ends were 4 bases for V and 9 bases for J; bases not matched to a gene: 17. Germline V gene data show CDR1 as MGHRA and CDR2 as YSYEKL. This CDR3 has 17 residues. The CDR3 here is CASSRQWGAGEGGEQFF. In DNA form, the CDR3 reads TGCGCCAGCAGCCGCCAGTGGGGAGCGGGAGAAGGAGGTGAGCAGTTCTTC.

The CDR3 spells CAWSGLRGQYF. The CDR3, as DNA: TGTGCCTGGAGTGGACTCAGGGGACAGTATTTT. V gene TRBV30 combines with J gene TRBJ2-3, with a possible D match to TRBD1 (6 bases). The CDR3 consists of 11 residues. The germline V gene encodes CDR1 GTSNPN and CDR2 SVGIG (reference sequence). Trimming took 1 base from V and 12 from J, leaving 11 bases between them.

The CDR3 loop is CASSYFRLTEAFF. The CDR3 bases are TGTGCCAGCAGTTATTTCAGGTTGACTGAAGCTTTCTTT. V gene TRBV6-2 or TRBV6-3 combines with J gene TRBJ1-1; D gene unclear. With 3 bases removed from V and 5 bases from J, the gap between germline ends came to 10 bases. Germline assignment: CDR1 MNHEY and CDR2 SVGEGT. The CDR3 has 13 residues.

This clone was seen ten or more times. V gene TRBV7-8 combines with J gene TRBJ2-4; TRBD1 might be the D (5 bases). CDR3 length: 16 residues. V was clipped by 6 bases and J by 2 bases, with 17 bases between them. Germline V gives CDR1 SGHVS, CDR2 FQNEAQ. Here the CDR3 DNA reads TGTGCCAGCAGTCCACGCATCCAGGGCACCAAAAACATTCAGTACTTC. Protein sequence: CASSPRIQGTKNIQYF.

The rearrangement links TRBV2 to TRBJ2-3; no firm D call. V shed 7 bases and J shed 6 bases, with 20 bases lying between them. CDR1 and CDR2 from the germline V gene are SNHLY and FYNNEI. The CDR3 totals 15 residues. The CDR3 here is CASIVSRGVSDTQYF. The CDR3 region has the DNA TGTGCCAGCATTGTTTCGCGCGGCGTTTCTGATACGCAGTATTTT.

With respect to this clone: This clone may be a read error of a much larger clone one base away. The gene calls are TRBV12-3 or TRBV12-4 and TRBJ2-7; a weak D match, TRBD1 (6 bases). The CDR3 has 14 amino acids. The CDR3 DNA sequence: TGTGCCAGCAGTTTTAGGGACATGACCTATGAGCAGTACTTC. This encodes CASSFRDMTYEQYF.

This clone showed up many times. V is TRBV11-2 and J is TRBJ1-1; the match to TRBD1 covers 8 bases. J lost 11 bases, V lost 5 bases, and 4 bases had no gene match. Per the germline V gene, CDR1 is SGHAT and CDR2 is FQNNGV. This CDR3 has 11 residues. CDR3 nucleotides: TGTGCCAGCAGCCCTCGGACAGGGGCTTTCTTT. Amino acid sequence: CASSPRTGAFF.

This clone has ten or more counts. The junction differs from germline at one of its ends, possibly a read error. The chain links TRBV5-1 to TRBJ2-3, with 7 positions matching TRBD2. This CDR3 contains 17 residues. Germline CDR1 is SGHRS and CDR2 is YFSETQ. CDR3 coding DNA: TGCGCCAGCAGCTTGGTGGCTAGCGGTCTTAGCACAGATACGCGGTATTTT. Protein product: CASSLVASGLSTDTRYF.

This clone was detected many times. The CDR3 DNA is TGCAGTGCACCGAAACAGGGTGGAAACACCGGGGAGCTGTTTTTT. Its translation is CSAPKQGGNTGELFF. This chain joins TRBV20-1 and TRBJ2-2; possibly TRBD1 for D (6 bases). Trimming left V 6 bases short and J 2 bases short, with 16 bases between. This CDR3 has 15 amino acids. Per germline, CDR1 DFQATT and CDR2 SNEGSKA (reference sequence).

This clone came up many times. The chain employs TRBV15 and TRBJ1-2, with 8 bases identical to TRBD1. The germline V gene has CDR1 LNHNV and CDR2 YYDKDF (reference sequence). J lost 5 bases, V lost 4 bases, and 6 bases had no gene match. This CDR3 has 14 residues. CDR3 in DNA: TGTGCCACCAGCACAGACAGGGGTGATTATGGCTACACCTTC. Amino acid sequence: CATSTDRGDYGYTF.

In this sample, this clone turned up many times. The CDR3 DNA reads TGCAGCCCCGGACTAGCGGGCAACAATGAGCAGTTCTTC. Translating gives CSPGLAGNNEQFF. The chain is built from TRBV20-1 and TRBJ2-1, with 11 bases aligning to TRBD2. Germline CDR1 is DFQATT and CDR2 is SNEGSKA (reference sequence). The CDR3 consists of 13 residues.

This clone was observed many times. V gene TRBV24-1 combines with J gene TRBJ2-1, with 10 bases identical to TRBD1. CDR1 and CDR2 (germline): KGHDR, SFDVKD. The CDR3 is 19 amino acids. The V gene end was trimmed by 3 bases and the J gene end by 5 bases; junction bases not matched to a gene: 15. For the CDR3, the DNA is TGTGCCACCAGTGATCCTTCCCCCTCGGGACAGGGGTTCGACAATGAGCAGTTCTTC. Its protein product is CATSDPSPSGQGFDNEQFF.

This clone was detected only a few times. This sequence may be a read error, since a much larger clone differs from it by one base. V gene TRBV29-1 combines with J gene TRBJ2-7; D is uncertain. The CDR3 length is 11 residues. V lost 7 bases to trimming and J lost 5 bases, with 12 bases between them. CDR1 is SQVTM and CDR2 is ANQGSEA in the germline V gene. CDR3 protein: CSATSFHEQYF. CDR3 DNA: TGCAGCGCCACCTCGTTTCACGAGCAGTACTTC.

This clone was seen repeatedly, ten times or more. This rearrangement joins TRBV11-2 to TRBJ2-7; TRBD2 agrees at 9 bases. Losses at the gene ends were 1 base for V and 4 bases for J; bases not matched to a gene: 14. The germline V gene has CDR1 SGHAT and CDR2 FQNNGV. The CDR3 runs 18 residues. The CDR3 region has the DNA TGTGCCAGCAGCTTAGTGGTTCGTTCTAGCGGGATTGTGTACGAGCAGTACTTC. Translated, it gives CASSLVVRSSGIVYEQYF.

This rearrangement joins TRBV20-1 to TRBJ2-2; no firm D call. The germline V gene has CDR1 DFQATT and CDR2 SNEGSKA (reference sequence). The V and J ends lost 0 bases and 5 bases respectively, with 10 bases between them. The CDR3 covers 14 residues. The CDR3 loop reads CSARDSYRTGELFF. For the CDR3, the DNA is TGCAGTGCTAGAGATAGTTACAGAACCGGGGAGCTGTTTTTT.

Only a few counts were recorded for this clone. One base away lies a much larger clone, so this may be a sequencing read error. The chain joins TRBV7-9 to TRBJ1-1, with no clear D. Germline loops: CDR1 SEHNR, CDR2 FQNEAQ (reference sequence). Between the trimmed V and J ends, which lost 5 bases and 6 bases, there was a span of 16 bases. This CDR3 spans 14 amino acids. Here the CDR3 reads CASSLELGSAEAFF. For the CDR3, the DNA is TGTGCCAGCAGCCTAGAGTTAGGGTCCGCTGAAGCTTTCTTT.